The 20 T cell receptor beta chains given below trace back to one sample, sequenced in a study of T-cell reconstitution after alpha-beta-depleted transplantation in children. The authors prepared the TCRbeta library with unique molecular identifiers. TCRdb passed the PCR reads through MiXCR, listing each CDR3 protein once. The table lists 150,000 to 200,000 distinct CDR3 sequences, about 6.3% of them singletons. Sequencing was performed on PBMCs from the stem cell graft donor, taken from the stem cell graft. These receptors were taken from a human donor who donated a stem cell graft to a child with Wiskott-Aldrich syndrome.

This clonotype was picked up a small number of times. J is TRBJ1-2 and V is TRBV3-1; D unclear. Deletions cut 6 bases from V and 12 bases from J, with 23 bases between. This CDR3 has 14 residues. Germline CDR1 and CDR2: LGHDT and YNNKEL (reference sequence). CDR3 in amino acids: CASSPDMALVSNTF. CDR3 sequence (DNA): TGTGCCAGCAGTCCTGACATGGCTTTGGTGTCAAACACCTTC.

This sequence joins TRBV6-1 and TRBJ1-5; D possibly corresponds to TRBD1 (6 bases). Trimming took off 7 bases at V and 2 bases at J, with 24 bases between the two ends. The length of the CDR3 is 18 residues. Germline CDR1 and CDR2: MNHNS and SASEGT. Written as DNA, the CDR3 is TGTGCCAGCACCCTAGCGGGCAGGGGCTCGGGGGGCAATCAGCCCCAGCATTTT. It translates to CASTLAGRGSGGNQPQHF.

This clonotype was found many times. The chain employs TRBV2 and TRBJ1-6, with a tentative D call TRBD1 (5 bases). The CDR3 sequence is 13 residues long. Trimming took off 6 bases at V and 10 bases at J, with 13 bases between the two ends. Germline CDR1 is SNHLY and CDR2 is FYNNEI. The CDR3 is CASRDNMGSPLHF. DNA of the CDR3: TGTGCCAGCAGGGACAACATGGGATCACCCCTCCACTTT.

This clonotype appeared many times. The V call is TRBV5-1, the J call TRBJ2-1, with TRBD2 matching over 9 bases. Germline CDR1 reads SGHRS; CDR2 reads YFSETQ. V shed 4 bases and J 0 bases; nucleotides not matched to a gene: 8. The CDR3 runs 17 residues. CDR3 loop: CASSARLAESSYNEQFF. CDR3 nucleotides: TGCGCCAGCAGCGCAAGACTAGCGGAGAGCTCCTACAATGAGCAGTTCTTC.

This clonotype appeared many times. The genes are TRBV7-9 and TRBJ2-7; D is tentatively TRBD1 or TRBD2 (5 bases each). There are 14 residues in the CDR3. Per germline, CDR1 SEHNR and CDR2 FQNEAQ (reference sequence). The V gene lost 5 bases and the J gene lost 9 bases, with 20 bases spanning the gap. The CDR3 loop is CASSQDGTSYRQYF. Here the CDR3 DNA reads TGTGCCAGCAGCCAAGACGGGACCAGCTATAGGCAGTACTTC.

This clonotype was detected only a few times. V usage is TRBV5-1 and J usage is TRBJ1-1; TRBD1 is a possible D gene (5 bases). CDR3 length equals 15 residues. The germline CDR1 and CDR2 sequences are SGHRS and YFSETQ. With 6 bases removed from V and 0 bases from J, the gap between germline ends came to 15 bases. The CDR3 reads CASTLGDGLNTEAFF. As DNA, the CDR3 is TGCGCCAGCACTTTGGGGGACGGCTTGAACACTGAAGCTTTCTTT.

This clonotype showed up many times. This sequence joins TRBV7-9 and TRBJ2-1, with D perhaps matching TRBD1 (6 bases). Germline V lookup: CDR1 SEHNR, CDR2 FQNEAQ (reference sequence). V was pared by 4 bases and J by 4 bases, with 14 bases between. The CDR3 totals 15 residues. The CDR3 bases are TGTGCCAGCAGCTCTGGGACATTGCGGTACAATGAGCAGTTCTTC. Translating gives CASSSGTLRYNEQFF.

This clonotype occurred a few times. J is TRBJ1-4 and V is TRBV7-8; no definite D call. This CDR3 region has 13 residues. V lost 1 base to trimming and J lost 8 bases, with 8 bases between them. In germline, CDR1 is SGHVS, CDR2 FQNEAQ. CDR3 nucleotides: TGTGCCAGCAGCTTAGGGCATAAAGAAAAACTGTTTTTT. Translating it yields CASSLGHKEKLFF.

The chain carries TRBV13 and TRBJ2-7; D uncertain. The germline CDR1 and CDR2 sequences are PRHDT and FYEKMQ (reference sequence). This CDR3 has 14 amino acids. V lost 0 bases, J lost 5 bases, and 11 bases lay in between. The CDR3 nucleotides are TGTGCCAGCAGCTTAGGGATCAGCAGCCACGAGCAGTACTTC. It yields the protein CASSLGISSHEQYF.

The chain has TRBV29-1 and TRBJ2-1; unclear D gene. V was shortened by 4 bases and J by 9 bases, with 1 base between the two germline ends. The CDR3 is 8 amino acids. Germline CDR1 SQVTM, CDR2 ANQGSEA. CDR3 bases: TGCAGCGTTGCTGAGCAGTTCTTC. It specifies CSVAEQFF.

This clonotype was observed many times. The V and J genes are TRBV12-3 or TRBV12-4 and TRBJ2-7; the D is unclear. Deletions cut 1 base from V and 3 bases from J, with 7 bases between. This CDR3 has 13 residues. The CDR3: CASSLGAFYEQYF. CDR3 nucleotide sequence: TGTGCCAGCAGTTTAGGCGCGTTCTACGAGCAGTACTTC.

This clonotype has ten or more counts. In DNA, the CDR3 is TGTGCCAGCAGTTATTGGGCCCCACAGGGGGCGGATAATTCACCCCTCCACTTT. This encodes CASSYWAPQGADNSPLHF. The chain uses TRBV6-5 and TRBJ1-6; TRBD1 aligns across 9 bases. Looked up from germline, CDR1 is MNHEY and CDR2 is SVGAGI. CDR3 size: 18 residues. Germline trimming cut 3 bases from V and 5 bases from J; bases unmatched to any gene: 11.

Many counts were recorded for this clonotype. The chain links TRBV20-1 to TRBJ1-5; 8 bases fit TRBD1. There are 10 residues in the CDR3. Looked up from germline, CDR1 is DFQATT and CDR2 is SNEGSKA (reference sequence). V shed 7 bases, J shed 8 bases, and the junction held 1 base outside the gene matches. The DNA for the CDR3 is TGCAGTGTGGACAGGGAGCCCCAGCATTTT. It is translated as CSVDREPQHF.

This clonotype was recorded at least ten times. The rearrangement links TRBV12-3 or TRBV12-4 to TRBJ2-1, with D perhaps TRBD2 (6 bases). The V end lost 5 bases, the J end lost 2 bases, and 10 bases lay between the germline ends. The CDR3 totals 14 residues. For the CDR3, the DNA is TGTGCCAGCAGTGGGAGGCCCACCTACAATGAGCAGTTCTTC. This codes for CASSGRPTYNEQFF.

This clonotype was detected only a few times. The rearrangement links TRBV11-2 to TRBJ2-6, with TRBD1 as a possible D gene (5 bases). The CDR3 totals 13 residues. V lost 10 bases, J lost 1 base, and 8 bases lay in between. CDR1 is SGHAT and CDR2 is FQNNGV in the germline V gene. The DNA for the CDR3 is TGTGCCACCTCAGGGTCTGGGGCCAACGTCCTGACTTTC. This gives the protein CATSGSGANVLTF.

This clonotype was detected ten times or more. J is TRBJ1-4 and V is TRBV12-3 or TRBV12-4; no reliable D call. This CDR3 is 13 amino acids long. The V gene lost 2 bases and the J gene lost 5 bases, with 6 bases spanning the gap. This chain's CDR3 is CASSLSGNEKLFF. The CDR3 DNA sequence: TGTGCCAGCAGTTTAAGTGGCAATGAAAAACTGTTTTTT.

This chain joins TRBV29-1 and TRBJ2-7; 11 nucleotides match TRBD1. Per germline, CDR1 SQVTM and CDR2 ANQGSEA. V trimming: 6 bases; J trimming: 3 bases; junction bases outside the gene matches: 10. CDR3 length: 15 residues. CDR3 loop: CSVGPGTGGIYEQYF. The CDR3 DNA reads TGCAGCGTCGGACCTGGGACAGGGGGTATCTACGAGCAGTACTTC.

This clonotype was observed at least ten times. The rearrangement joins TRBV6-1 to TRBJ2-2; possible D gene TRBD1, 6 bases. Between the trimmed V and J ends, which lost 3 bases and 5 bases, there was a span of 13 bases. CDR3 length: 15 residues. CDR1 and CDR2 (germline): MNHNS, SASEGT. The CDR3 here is CASSDTGSRTGELFF. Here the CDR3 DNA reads TGTGCCAGCAGTGACACAGGGTCTCGAACCGGGGAGCTGTTTTTT.

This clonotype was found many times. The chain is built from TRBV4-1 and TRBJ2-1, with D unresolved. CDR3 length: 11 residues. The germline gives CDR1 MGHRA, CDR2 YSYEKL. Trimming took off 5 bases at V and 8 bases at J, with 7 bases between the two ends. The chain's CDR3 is CASSSRYEQFF. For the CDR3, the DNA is TGCGCCAGCAGCTCACGGTATGAGCAGTTCTTC.

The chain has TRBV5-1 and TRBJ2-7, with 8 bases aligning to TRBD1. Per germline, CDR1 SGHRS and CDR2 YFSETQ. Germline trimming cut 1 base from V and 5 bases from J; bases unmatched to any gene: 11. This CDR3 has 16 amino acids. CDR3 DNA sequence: TGCGCCAGCAGCTTGCCAGGGGGCACGGGGATCCACGAGCAGTACTTC. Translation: CASSLPGGTGIHEQYF.